Listed here are 29 T cell receptor beta chains from one sample, sequenced in a study of control samples from healthy donors and cancer patients. Clones were read by immunoSEQ multiplex PCR, and TCRdb kept only the in-frame ones, dropping some. The sample yields around 130,000 clones, under 90% seen once. The sequenced material came from PBMCs. These receptor sequences come from a man aged 50 to 60 with head and neck cancer.

The V call is TRBV6-6, the J call TRBJ1-2, with 8 bases matching TRBD1. CDR3 length equals 14 residues. Per germline, CDR1 MNHNY and CDR2 SVGAGI (reference sequence). With 2 bases clipped from V and 6 bases from J, the junction kept 5 bases outside the gene matches. The CDR3 bases are TGTGCCAGCAGTTACCATACAGGGGGAAATGGCTACACCTTC. It is translated as CASSYHTGGNGYTF.

This clone was seen only once. The chain couples TRBV7-2 to TRBJ1-6; D unresolved. Trimming stripped 1 base from V and 5 bases from J, with 15 bases between. Germline values: CDR1 SGHTA, CDR2 FQGNSA. The CDR3 spans 17 residues. CDR3 nucleotide sequence: TGTGCCAGCAGCTTAGAAACCCCCCTACGGCATAATTCACCCCTCCACTTT. The encoded protein is CASSLETPLRHNSPLHF.

This chain joins TRBV19 and TRBJ1-1; 7 bases fit TRBD1. V lost 1 base, J lost 5 bases, and 7 bases stayed unmatched. CDR1 and CDR2 (germline): LNHDA, SQIVND (reference sequence). CDR3 length: 15 amino acids. The CDR3 bases are TGTGCCAGTAGTATAGGAGACGACAGGGAGACTGAAGCTTTCTTT. Translating gives CASSIGDDRETEAFF. The variable domain in full, completed from reference TRBV19 and TRBJ1-1, reads DGGITQSPKYLFRKEGQNVTLSCEQNLNHDAMYWYRQDPGQGLRLIYYSQIVNDFQKGDIAEGYSVSREKKESFPLTVTSAQKNPTAFYLCASSIGDDRETEAFFGQGTRLTVV.

In its sample, this clone was seen once. The chain recombines TRBV19 with TRBJ1-1, with 7 bases identical to TRBD1. V lost 6 bases to trimming and J lost 6 bases; unmatched junction nucleotides: 13. Germline V gene lookup returns CDR1 LNHDA and CDR2 SQIVND (reference sequence). The CDR3 has 15 residues. This chain's CDR3 is CASSQATGVRAEAFF. The CDR3 DNA reads TGTGCCAGTAGCCAAGCTACAGGGGTACGGGCTGAAGCTTTCTTT.

The chain is built from TRBV19 and TRBJ2-1; no reliable D call. The CDR3 runs to 15 residues. Per germline, CDR1 LNHDA and CDR2 SQIVND (reference sequence). Trimming stripped 5 bases from V and 6 bases from J, with 17 bases between. The CDR3, as DNA: TGTGCCAGTAGTGTCCTCCAATTGTCGGCCAATGAGCAGTTCTTC. The encoded protein is CASSVLQLSANEQFF.

This clone was counted between two and nine times. The chain employs TRBV4-1 and TRBJ2-3, with 8 bases fitting TRBD1. The J segment lost 3 bases and the V segment lost 8 bases, leaving 10 bases of the junction unmatched. This CDR3 is built from 15 residues. Looked up from germline, CDR1 is MGHRA and CDR2 is YSYEKL. CDR3 in amino acids: CASFGTGGRTDTQYF. The CDR3 DNA reads TGCGCCAGCTTCGGGACAGGAGGACGTACAGATACGCAGTATTTT.

J is TRBJ2-1 and V is TRBV9; 7 bases fit TRBD2. The CDR3 totals 17 residues. In germline, CDR1 is SGDLS, CDR2 YYNGEE. Trimming removed 4 bases from V and 0 bases from J; junction bases left unmatched: 10. Written as DNA, the CDR3 is TGTGCCAGCAGCCCAAGTCTAGCGGTTAGCTCCTACAATGAGCAGTTCTTC. Translating gives CASSPSLAVSSYNEQFF. Together with reference TRBV9 and TRBJ2-1, the CDR3 gives the full variable domain: DSGVTQTPKHLITATGQRVTLRCSPRSGDLSVYWYQQSLDQGLQFLIQYYNGEERAKGNILERFSAQQFPDLHSELNLSSLELGDSALYFCASSPSLAVSSYNEQFFGPGTRLTVL.

The V and J genes are TRBV5-8 and TRBJ2-3, with 9 nucleotides matching TRBD1. From germline, CDR1 is SGHTS and CDR2 YDEGEE. The V segment lost 3 bases and the J segment 3 bases; nucleotides outside the gene matches: 5. This CDR3 has 15 amino acids. The CDR3 protein is CASSWGQGRTDTQYF. DNA for the CDR3: TGTGCCAGCAGCTGGGGACAGGGTAGGACAGATACGCAGTATTTT.

CDR3 nucleotides: TGTGCCAGCAGCTTGGAACCCCGGGGAGCGGGGGGGATCAATGAGCAGTTCTTC. As protein: CASSLEPRGAGGINEQFF. The chain uses TRBV5-4 and TRBJ2-1, with 10 nucleotides matching TRBD2. Trimming took 0 bases from V and 6 from J; bases not matched to a gene: 12. Per germline, CDR1 SGHNT and CDR2 YYREEE (reference sequence). The CDR3 totals 18 residues.

The J gene is TRBJ2-1, the V gene TRBV6-5; TRBD1 matches 7 bases. The CDR3 totals 15 residues. Germline V gene data show CDR1 as MNHEY and CDR2 as SVGAGI. The ends lost 8 bases at V and 6 bases at J; junction bases unmatched: 13. CDR3 bases: TGTGCCAGCCGCAAAGCGAGGACAGGTATCAATGAGCAGTTCTTC. It codes for CASRKARTGINEQFF.

This clone was detected a few times. This chain links TRBV6-5 with TRBJ2-2, with no clear D. The V gene lost 7 bases and the J gene lost 6 bases, with 12 bases spanning the gap. Germline V gene data show CDR1 as MNHEY and CDR2 as SVGAGI. The length of the CDR3 is 13 residues. CDR3 bases: TGTGCCAGCAACCTTATACCGGCCGGGGAGCTGTTTTTT. Encoded protein: CASNLIPAGELFF.

The chain employs TRBV4-1 and TRBJ2-1; 8 positions agree with TRBD1. Looked up from germline, CDR1 is MGHRA and CDR2 is YSYEKL. V shed 1 base and J 3 bases; nucleotides not matched to a gene: 17. The CDR3 is made up of 20 amino acids. CDR3 region: CASSQAPGQVMKSIYNEQFF. CDR3 bases: TGCGCCAGCAGCCAAGCTCCGGGACAGGTCATGAAGAGCATCTACAATGAGCAGTTCTTC.

The genes are TRBV21-1 and TRBJ2-5; the D segment call TRBD1 is taken from the table without a DNA check. TRBV21-1 has pseudogene status. This CDR3 is built from 16 residues. For the CDR3, the DNA is TGTGCCAGCAGCAAAGCCGGGACAGGGGGAATCGAGACCCAGTACTTC. It yields the protein CASSKAGTGGIETQYF.

This clone has a single count. CDR3 DNA: TGTGCCAGCAGCTTAGGACTAGCGGGAGTGGAGACCCAGTACTTC. Amino acids: CASSLGLAGVETQYF. The genes are TRBV11-3 and TRBJ2-5, with 12 bases matching TRBD2. This CDR3 contains 15 residues. Germline trimming cut 1 base from V and 5 bases from J; bases unmatched to any gene: 2. Looked up from germline, CDR1 is SGHNT and CDR2 is YENEEA.

The CDR3 nucleotides are TGTGCCAGCAGCTTACCGGGAACCTACGAGCAGTACTTC. Translated: CASSLPGTYEQYF. The rearrangement joins TRBV7-9 to TRBJ2-7, with a possible D match to TRBD2 (5 bases). The CDR3 consists of 13 residues. Trimming pared 2 bases from V and 2 bases from J, leaving 7 bases between. The germline gives CDR1 SEHNR, CDR2 FQNEAQ (reference sequence).

The gene calls are TRBV11-2 and TRBJ2-1; D is uncertain. Trimming cost V 4 bases and J 0 bases, with 7 bases left between them. There are 14 residues in the CDR3. Germline loops: CDR1 SGHAT, CDR2 FQNNGV. CDR3 residues: CASSSPSSYNEQFF. CDR3 nucleotide sequence: TGTGCCAGCAGCTCACCGTCCTCCTACAATGAGCAGTTCTTC.

The rearrangement uses TRBV28 and TRBJ2-5; no definite D call. The CDR3 has 14 amino acids. V was clipped by 5 bases and J by 5 bases, with 15 bases between them. The germline CDR1 and CDR2 sequences are MDHEN and SYDVKM. CDR3 DNA sequence: TGTGCCAGCAGTCCCTATACTTCCCGTGAGACCCAGTACTTC. It translates to CASSPYTSRETQYF.

This chain links TRBV2 with TRBJ2-5, with a possible D match to TRBD2 (8 bases). CDR3 size: 14 residues. V was trimmed by 6 bases and J by 5 bases, leaving 16 bases between them. Germline assignment: CDR1 SNHLY and CDR2 FYNNEI. The CDR3 reads CASRTGRGAETQYF. The CDR3 region has the DNA TGTGCCAGCAGGACAGGGCGGGGGGCGGAGACCCAGTACTTC.

This clone came up a few times. The chain couples TRBV6-1 to TRBJ2-7, with 8 bases fitting TRBD1. The CDR3 is 16 residues long. J gave up 0 bases and V 4 bases, and 8 bases lay outside the gene matches. Germline V CDR1 and CDR2: MNHNS, SASEGT. CDR3 region: CASSGDRGRSSYEQYF. The CDR3 DNA reads TGTGCCAGCAGTGGTGACAGGGGCCGCAGCTCCTACGAGCAGTACTTC.

This chain joins TRBV29-1 and TRBJ2-7, with 7 bases that match TRBD1. The germline V gene has CDR1 SQVTM and CDR2 ANQGSEA. This CDR3 spans 14 amino acids. The ends lost 2 bases at V and 0 bases at J; junction bases unmatched: 4. The CDR3 region has the DNA TGCAGCGTTGAATGGACAGGCAACTCCTACGAGCAGTACTTC. It codes for CSVEWTGNSYEQYF.

The chain recombines TRBV2 with TRBJ2-1; possible D gene TRBD1, 5 bases. The V and J ends lost 8 bases and 4 bases respectively, with 12 bases between them. The CDR3 has 13 residues. In germline, CDR1 is SNHLY, CDR2 FYNNEI. CDR3 loop: CASHLDRYNEQFF. Here the CDR3 DNA reads TGTGCCAGCCATTTAGACAGATACAATGAGCAGTTCTTC.

This clone showed up just once. J is TRBJ2-7 and V is TRBV28; D tentatively fits TRBD1 or TRBD2 (5 bases each). The germline CDR1 and CDR2 sequences are MDHEN and SYDVKM. V was pared by 7 bases and J by 3 bases, with 13 bases between. This CDR3 spans 13 amino acids. CDR3 in DNA: TGTGCCAGCACCCCGGGGCTCCACTACGAGCAGTACTTC. Its translation: CASTPGLHYEQYF.

The chain has TRBV6-5 and TRBJ1-6; the D gene is possibly TRBD1 (6 bases). V was trimmed by 7 bases and J by 8 bases, leaving 12 bases between them. The CDR3 extends over 13 amino acids. CDR1 and CDR2 (germline): MNHEY, SVGAGI. CDR3 protein: CASIRDTDSPLHF. CDR3 sequence (DNA): TGTGCCAGCATCCGGGACACTGATTCACCCCTCCACTTT.

The chain has TRBV6-5 and TRBJ2-5; the match to TRBD1 covers 7 bases. Germline values: CDR1 MNHEY, CDR2 SVGAGI. With 2 bases clipped from V and 5 bases from J, the junction kept 2 bases outside the gene matches. The CDR3 covers 13 residues. The CDR3 DNA reads as TGTGCCAGCAGTTACAGGGGGCGGGAGACCCAGTACTTC. Translated: CASSYRGRETQYF.

The gene calls are TRBV6-5 and TRBJ2-3, with no clear D. The CDR3 consists of 15 residues. The ends were cut back, 6 bases at V and 3 bases at J, with 16 bases in the middle. The germline V gene has CDR1 MNHEY and CDR2 SVGAGI. The CDR3 is CASSRVEERTDTQYF. The CDR3 bases are TGTGCCAGCAGCCGCGTCGAGGAGAGAACAGATACGCAGTATTTT.

This rearrangement joins TRBV5-5 to TRBJ2-1, with TRBD2 matching 14 bases. CDR3 size: 19 residues. Looked up from germline, CDR1 is SGHKS and CDR2 is YYEKEE (reference sequence). V lost 4 bases to trimming and J lost 5 bases; unmatched junction nucleotides: 14. CDR3 protein: CASSLSGTSGRARNNEQFF. In nucleotides, the CDR3 is TGTGCCAGCAGCCTCTCAGGGACTAGCGGGAGAGCGCGAAACAATGAGCAGTTCTTC.

The chain employs TRBV7-9 and TRBJ1-2, with 8 nucleotides matching TRBD1. CDR3 length: 17 residues. Germline V lookup: CDR1 SEHNR, CDR2 FQNEAQ (reference sequence). The junction had 12 bases not matched to a gene; V was cut back by 6 bases and J by 0 bases. CDR3 coding DNA: TGTGCCAGCAGTTATGCCGGGACAGGAAGAACTAACTATGGCTACACCTTC. Translated: CASSYAGTGRTNYGYTF.

V and J are TRBV5-4 and TRBJ2-5; 10 bases agree with TRBD2. Trimming at V came to 0 bases and at J to 5 bases, leaving 7 bases not matched to a gene. The CDR3 runs 16 residues. Germline CDR1 reads SGHNT; CDR2 reads YYREEE (reference sequence). The DNA of the CDR3 is TGTGCCAGCAGCTTGGGCAGCGGGAGGGCCCGTGAGACCCAGTACTTC. As protein: CASSLGSGRARETQYF. The full variable domain, completed using reference TRBV5-4 and TRBJ2-5, is ETGVTQSPTHLIKTRGQQVTLRCSSQSGHNTVSWYQQALGQGPQFIFQYYREEENGRGNFPPRFSGLQFPNYSSELNVNALELDDSALYLCASSLGSGRARETQYFGPGTRLLVL.

CDR3: CASSLKAGNEQFF. The DNA for the CDR3 is TGTGCCAGCAGCTTAAAAGCGGGCAATGAGCAGTTCTTC. This chain connects TRBV7-2 to TRBJ2-1; the D gene is possibly TRBD2 (6 bases). Deletions cut 2 bases from V and 6 bases from J, with 8 bases between. CDR1 SGHTA and CDR2 FQGNSA come from the germline V gene. CDR3 size: 13 residues.